This TCR beta chain was documented in a study of OX40 agonist ivuxolimab in advanced cancers. Overall study context: Every 2 weeks, patients received ivuxolimab intravenously, dosed at 0.01 to 10 mg/kg.

Sequencing used immunoSEQ multiplex PCR; TCRdb keeps in-frame clones, though not all of them. The table has 55,000 to 70,000 clones, 82% seen once. With 7 bases removed from V and 6 bases from J, the gap between germline ends came to 18 bases. In germline, CDR1 is SQVTM, CDR2 ANQGSEA. The length of the CDR3 is 13 residues. Notes on this clone: Its antigen is as yet unknown.

Regarding the study as a whole: Expanded peripheral T cells had an undetermined antigen specificity.

The sequence came from an adult with an advanced solid tumor such as melanoma, head and neck, liver or kidney cancer. The genes are TRBV29-1 and TRBJ1-2; tentatively, D is TRBD1 (5 bases). Sequenced here: CD4+ or CD8+ T cells sorted from blood, sampled in a trial of the OX40 agonist ivuxolimab. This CDR3 is CSAPAQGPDGYTF. In DNA form, the CDR3 reads TGCAGCGCCCCTGCCCAGGGCCCGGATGGCTACACCTTC.